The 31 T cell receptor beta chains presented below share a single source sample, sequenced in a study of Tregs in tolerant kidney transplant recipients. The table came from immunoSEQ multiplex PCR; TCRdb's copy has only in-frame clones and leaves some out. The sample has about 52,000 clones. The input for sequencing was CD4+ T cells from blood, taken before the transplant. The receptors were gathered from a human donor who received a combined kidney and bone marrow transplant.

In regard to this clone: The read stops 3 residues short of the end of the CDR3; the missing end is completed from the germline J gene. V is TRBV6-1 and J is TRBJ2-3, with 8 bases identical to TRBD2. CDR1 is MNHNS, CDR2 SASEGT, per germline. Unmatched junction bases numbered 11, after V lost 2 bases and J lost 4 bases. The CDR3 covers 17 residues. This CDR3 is CASSELKGTSSADTQYF. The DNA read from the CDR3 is TGTGCCAGCAGTGAATTAAAGGGGACTAGTTCTGCAGATACG.

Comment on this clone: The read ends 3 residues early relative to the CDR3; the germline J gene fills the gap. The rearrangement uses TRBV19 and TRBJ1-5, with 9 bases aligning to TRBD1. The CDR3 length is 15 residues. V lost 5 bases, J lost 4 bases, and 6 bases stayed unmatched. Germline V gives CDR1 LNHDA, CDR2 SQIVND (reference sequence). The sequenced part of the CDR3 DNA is TGTGCCAGTAGTCCCGGGACAGGGATGAATCAGCCC. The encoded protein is CASSPGTGMNQP. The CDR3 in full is CASSPGTGMNQPQHF.

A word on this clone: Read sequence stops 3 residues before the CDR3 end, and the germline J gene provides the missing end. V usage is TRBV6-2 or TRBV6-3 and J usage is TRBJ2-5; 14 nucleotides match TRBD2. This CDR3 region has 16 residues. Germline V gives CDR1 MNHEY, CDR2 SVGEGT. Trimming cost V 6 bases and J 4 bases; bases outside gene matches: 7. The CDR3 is CASSDRLAGGLETQYF. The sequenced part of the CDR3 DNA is TGTGCCAGCAGCGACAGACTAGCGGGAGGGTTAGAGACC.

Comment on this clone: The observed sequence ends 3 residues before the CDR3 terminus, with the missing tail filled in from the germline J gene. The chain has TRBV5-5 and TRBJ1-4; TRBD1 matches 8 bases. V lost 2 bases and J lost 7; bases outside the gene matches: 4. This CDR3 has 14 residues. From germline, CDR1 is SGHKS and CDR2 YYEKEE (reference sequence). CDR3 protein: CASSLDRGVEKLFF. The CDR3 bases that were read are TGTGCCAGCAGCTTAGACAGGGGCGTTGAAAAA.

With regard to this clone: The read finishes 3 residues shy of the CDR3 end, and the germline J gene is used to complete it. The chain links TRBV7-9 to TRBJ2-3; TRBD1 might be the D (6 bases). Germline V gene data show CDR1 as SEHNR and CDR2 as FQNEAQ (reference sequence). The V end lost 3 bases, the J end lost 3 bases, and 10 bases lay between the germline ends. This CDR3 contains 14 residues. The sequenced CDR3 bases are TGTGCCAGCAGCTTTTTACAGGGAACAGATACG. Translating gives CASSFLQGTDT. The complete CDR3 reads CASSFLQGTDTQYF. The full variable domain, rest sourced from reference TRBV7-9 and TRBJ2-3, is DTGVSQNPRHKITKRGQNVTFRCDPISEHNRLYWYRQTLGQGPEFLTYFQNEAQLEKSRLLSDRFSAERPKGSFSTLEIQRTEQGDSAMYLCASSFLQGTDTQYFGPGTRLTVL.

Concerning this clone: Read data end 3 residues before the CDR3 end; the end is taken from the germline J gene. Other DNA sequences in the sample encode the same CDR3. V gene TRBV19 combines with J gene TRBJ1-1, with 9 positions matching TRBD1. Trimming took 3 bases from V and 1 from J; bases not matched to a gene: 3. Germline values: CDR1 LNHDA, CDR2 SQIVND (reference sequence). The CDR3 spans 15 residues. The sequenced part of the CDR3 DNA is TGTGCCAGTAGTATCGTGGGACAGGGGAACACTGAA. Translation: CASSIVGQGNTE. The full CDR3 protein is CASSIVGQGNTEAFF.

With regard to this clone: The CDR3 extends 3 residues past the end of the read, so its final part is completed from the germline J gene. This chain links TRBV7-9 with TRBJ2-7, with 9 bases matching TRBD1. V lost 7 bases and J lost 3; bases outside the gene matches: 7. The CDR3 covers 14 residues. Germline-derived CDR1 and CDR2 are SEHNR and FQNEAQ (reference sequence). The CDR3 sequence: CASISGQGSYEQYF. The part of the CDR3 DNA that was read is TGTGCCAGCATCTCGGGACAGGGCAGCTACGAG.

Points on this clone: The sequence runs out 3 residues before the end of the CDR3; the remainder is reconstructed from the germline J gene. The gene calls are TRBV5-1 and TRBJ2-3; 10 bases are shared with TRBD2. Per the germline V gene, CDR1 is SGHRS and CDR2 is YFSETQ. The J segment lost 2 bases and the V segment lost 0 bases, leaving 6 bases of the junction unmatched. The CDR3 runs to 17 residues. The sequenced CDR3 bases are TGCGCCAGCAGCTTGGCCCGGCTAGCGGGGGCCACAGATACG. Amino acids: CASSLARLAGATDT. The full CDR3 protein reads CASSLARLAGATDTQYF.

The sequenced CDR3 bases are TGTGCCAGCAGCTTAGCCCAGAACACTGAA. This sequence encodes CASSLAQNTE. The CDR3 as a whole reads CASSLAQNTEAFF. The chain joins TRBV7-9 to TRBJ1-1; D call uncertain. The sequenced fragment ends 3 residues before the CDR3 boundary, so the rest is inferred from the germline J gene. The CDR3 consists of 13 residues. CDR1 and CDR2 (germline): SEHNR, FQNEAQ (reference sequence). V was shortened by 0 bases and J by 1 base, with 3 bases between the two germline ends.

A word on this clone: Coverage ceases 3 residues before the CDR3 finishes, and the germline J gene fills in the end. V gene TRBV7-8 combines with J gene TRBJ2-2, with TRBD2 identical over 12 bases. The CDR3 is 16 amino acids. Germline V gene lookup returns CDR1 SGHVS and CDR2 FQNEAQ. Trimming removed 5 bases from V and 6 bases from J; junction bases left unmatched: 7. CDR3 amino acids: CASSLTSGSRAGELFF. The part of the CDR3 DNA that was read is TGTGCCAGCAGCCTGACTAGCGGGAGTCGGGCCGGGGAG.

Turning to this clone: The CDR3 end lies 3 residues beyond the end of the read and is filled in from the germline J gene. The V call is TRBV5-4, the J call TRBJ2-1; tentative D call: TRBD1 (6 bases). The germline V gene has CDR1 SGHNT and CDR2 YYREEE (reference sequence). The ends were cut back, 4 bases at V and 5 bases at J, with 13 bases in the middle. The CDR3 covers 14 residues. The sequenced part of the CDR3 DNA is TGTGCCAGCAGCGTACCGGGACACAACAATGAG. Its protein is CASSVPGHNNE. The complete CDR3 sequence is CASSVPGHNNEQFF.

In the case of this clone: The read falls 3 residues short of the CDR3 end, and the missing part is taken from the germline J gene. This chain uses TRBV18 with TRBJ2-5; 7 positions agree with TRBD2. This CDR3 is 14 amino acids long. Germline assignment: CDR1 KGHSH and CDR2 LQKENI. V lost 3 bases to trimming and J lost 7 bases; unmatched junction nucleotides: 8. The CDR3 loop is CASSPDGPGGTQYF. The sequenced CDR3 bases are TGTGCCAGCTCACCGGACGGACCGGGGGGGACC.

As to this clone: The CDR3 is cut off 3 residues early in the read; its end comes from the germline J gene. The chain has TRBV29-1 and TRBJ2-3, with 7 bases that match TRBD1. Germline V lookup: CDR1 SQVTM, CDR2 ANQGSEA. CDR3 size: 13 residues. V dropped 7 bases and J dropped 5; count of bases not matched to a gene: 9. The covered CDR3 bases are TGCAGCGCATCGGGGACAGCGAAAGATACG. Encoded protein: CSASGTAKDT. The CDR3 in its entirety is CSASGTAKDTQYF.

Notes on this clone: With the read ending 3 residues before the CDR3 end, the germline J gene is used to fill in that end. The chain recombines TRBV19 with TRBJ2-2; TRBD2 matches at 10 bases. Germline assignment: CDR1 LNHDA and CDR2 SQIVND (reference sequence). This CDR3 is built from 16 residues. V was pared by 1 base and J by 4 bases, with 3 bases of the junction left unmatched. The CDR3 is CASSIGAGGPTGELFF. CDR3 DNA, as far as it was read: TGTGCCAGTAGTATAGGAGCGGGGGGGCCCACCGGGGAG.

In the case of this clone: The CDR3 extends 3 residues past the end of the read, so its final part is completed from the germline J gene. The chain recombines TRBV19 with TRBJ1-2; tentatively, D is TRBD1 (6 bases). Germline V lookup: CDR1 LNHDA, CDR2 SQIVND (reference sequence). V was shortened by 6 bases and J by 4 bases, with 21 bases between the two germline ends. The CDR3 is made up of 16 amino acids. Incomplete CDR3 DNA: TGTGCCAGTAGCCCGGAGGGGGGGCGAGACCTCTATGGC. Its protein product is CASSPEGGRDLYG. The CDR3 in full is CASSPEGGRDLYGYTF.

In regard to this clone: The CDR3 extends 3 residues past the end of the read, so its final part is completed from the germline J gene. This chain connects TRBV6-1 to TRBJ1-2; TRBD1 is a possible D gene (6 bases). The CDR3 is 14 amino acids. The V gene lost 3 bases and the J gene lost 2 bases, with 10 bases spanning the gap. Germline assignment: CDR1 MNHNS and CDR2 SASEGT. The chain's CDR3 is CASSEQQGNYGYTF. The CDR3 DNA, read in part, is TGTGCCAGCAGTGAGCAGCAGGGGAACTATGGC.

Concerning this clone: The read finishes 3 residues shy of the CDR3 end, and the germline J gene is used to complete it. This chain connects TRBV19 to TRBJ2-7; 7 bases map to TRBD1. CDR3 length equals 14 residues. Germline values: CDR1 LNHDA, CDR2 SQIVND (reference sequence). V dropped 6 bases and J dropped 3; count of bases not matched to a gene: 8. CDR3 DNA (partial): TGTGCCAGTAGCCGGACAGGAGCTGACTACGAG. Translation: CASSRTGADYE. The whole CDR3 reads CASSRTGADYEQYF.

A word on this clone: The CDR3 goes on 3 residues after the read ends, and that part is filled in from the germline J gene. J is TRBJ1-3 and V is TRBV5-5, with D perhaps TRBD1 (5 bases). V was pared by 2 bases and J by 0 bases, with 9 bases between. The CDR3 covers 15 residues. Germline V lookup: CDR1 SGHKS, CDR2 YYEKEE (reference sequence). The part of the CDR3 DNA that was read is TGTGCCAGCAGCTTACAGGCGAACTCTGGAAACACC. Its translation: CASSLQANSGNT. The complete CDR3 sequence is CASSLQANSGNTIYF.

CDR3 DNA (partial): TGTGCCAGCAGTCGACAGGGGGGGAACGGGGAG. Its translation: CASSRQGGNGE. The whole CDR3 protein is CASSRQGGNGELFF. V usage is TRBV11-3 and J usage is TRBJ2-2; 9 bases align to TRBD1. The missing CDR3 end, 3 residues past where the read stops, is filled in from the germline J gene. V shed 6 bases, J shed 7 bases, and the junction held 6 bases outside the gene matches. The CDR3 is 14 amino acids. Germline-derived CDR1 and CDR2 are SGHNT and YENEEA.

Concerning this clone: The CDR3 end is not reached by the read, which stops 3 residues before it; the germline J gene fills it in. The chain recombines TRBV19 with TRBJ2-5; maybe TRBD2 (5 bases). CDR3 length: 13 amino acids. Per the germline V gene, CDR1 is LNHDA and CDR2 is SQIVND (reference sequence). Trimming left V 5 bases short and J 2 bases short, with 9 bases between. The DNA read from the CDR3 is TGTGCCAGTAGTTCGGACTTACAAGAGACC. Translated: CASSSDLQET. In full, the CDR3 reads CASSSDLQETQYF.

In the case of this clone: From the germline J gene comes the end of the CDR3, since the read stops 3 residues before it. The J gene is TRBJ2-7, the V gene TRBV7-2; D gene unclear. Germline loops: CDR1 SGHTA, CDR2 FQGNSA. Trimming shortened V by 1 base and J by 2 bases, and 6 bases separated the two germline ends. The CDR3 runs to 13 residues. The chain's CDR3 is CASSLVQTYEQYF. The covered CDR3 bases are TGTGCCAGCAGCTTAGTCCAAACCTACGAG.

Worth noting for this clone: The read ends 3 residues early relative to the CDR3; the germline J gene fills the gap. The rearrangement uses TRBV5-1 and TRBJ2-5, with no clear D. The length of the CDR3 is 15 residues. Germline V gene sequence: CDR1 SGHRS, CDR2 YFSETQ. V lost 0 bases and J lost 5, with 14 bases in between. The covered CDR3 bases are TGCGCCAGCAGCTTGGCGGCGGCCATCGGGGAGACC. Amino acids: CASSLAAAIGET. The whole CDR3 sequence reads CASSLAAAIGETQYF.

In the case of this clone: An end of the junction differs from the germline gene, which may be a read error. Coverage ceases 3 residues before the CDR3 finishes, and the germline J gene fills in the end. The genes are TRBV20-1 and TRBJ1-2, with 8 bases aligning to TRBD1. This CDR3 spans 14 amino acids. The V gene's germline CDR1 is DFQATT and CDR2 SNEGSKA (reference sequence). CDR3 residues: CSAPGTGTSYGYTF. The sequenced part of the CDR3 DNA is TGCAGTGCCCCGGGGACAGGAACCTCTTATGGT.

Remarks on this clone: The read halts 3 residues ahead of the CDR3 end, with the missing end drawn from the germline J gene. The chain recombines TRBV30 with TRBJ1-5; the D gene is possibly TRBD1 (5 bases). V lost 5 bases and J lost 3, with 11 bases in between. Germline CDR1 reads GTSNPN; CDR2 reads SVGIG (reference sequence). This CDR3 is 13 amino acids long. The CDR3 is CAWARENNQPQHF. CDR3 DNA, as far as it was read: TGTGCCTGGGCCAGGGAGAACAATCAGCCC.

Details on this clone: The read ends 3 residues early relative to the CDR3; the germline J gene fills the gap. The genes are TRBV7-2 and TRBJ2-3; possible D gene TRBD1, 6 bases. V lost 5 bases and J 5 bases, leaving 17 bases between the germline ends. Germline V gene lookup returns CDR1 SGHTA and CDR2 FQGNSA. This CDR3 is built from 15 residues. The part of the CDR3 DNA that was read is TGTGCCAGCAGCGCGTTCGGGACACGCCAAGATACG. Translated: CASSAFGTRQDT. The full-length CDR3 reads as CASSAFGTRQDTQYF.

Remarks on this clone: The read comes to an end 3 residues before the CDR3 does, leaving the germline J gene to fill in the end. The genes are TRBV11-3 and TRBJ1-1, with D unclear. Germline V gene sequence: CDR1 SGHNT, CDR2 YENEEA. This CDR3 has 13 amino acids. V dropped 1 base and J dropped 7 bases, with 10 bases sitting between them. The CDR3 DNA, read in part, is TGTGCCAGCAGCTTAGCGCTCGGCGGTGAA. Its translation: CASSLALGGE. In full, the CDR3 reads CASSLALGGEAFF.

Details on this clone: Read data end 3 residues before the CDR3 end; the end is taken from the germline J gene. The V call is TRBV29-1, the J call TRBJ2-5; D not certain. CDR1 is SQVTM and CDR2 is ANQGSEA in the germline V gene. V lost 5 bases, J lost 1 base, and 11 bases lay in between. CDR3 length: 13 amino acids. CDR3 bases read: TGCAGCGTTTCTCCCGAGGCCCAAGAGACC. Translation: CSVSPEAQET. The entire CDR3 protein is CSVSPEAQETQYF.

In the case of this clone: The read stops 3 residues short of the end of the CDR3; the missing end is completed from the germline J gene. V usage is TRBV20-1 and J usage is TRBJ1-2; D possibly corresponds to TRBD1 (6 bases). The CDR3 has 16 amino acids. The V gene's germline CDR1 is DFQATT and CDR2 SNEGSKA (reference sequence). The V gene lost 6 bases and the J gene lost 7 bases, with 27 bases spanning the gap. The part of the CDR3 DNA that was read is TGCAGTGCAGTCCTCCTACAGGGTGGGTTTTCTCCTGGC. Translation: CSAVLLQGGFSPG. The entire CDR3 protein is CSAVLLQGGFSPGYTF.

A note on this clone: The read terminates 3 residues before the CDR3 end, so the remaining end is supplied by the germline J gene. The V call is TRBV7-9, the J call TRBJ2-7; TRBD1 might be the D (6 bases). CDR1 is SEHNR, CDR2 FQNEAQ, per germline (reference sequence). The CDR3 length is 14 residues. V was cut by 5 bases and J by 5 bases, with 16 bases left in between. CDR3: CASSRDIARNEQYF. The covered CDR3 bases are TGTGCCAGCAGCAGGGACATTGCAAGGAACGAG.

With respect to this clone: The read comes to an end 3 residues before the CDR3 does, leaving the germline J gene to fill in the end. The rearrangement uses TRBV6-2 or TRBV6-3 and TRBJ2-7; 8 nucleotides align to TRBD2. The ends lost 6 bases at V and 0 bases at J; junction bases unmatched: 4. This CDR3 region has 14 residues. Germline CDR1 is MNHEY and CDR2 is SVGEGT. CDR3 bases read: TGTGCCAGCAGGAGCGGGGGTAGCTCCTACGAG. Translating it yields CASRSGGSSYE. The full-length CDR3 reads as CASRSGGSSYEQYF.

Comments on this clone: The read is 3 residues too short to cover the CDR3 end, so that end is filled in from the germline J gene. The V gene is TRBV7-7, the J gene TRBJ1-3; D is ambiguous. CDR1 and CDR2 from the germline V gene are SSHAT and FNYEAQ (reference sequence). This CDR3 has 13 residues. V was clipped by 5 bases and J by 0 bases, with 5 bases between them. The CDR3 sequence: CASSPNSGNTIYF. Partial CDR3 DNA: TGTGCCAGCAGCCCTAACTCTGGAAACACC.